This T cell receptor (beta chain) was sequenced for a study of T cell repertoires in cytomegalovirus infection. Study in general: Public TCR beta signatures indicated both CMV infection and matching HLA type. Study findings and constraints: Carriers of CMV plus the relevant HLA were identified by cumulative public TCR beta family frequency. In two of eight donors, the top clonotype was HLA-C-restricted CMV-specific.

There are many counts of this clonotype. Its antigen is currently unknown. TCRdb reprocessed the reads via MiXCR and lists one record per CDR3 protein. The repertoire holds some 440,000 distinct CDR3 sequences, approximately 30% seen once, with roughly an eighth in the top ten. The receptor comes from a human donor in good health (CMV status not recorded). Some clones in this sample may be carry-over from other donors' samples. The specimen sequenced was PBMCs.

This CDR3 reads CASSLETANSPLHF. The CDR3 coding sequence is TGTGCCAGCAGCTTAGAAACCGCTAATTCACCCCTCCACTTT. V usage is TRBV7-2 and J usage is TRBJ1-6; no clear D. The germline V gene encodes CDR1 SGHTA and CDR2 FQGNSA. V lost 1 base and J 6 bases, leaving 7 bases between the germline ends. The CDR3 spans 14 residues.